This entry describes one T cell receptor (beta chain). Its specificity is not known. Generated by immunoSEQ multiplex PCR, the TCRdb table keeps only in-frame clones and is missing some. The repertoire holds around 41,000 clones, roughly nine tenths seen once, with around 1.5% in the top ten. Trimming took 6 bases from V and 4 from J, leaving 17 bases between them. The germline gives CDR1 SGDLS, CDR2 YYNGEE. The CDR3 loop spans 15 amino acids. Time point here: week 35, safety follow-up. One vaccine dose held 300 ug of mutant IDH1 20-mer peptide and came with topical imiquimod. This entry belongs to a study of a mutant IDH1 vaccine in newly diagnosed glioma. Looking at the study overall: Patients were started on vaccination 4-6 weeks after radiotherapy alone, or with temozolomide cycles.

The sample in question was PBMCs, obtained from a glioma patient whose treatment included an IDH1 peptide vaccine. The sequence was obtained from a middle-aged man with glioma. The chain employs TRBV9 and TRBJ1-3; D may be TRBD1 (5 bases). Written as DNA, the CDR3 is TGTGCCAGCATTAGGCTTCGCGGGGCCGGAAACACCATATATTTT. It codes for CASIRLRGAGNTIYF.